This T cell receptor beta chain was captured by sequencing in a study of blood T cells in healthy people across ages. A second PCR, run for about 6 to 12 cycles, used a sample-barcoded 5' primer plus a J-beta primer mix. TCRdb itself ran the 5' RACE reads through MiXCR, one entry per CDR3 protein. This table has over 1,200,000 distinct CDR3 sequences, around 55% appearing once. The table lists this clonotype with a few counts. This sequence was found in a man aged 18 to 30 in good health. Sequencing was done on a sample of blood.

The chain's CDR3 is CSATSHNPLSYEQYF. Written as DNA, the CDR3 is TGCAGCGCCACTAGCCACAATCCCTTATCCTACGAGCAGTACTTC. The rearrangement joins TRBV29-1 to TRBJ2-7; tentative D call: TRBD2 (6 bases). CDR3 length: 15 residues. Trimming removed 7 bases from V and 1 base from J, with 20 bases in between. Germline CDR1 SQVTM, CDR2 ANQGSEA.